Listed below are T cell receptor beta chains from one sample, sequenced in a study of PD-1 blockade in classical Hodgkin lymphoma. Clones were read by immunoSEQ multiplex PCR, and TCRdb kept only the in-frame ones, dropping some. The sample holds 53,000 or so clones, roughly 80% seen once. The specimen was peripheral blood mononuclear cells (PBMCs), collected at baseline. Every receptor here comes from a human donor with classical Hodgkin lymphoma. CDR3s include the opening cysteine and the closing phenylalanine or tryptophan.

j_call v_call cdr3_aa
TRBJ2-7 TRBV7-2 CASSPIPTSPNYEQYF
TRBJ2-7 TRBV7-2 CASSLGYSYYEQYF
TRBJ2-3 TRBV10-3 CAISPRTGALVDTQYF
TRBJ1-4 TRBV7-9 CASSLLSEKLFF
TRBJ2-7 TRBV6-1 CASSPSSGNEQYF
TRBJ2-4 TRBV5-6 CASSLAPQGLGAKNIQYF
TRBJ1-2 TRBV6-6 CASSIGEKISYGYTF
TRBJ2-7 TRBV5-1 CASRPLAGVDSYEQYF
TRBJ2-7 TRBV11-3 CASSLHFEEGNEQYF
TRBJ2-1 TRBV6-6 CASSYQTGYNEQFF
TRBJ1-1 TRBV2 CASSSRSAVGGTEAFF